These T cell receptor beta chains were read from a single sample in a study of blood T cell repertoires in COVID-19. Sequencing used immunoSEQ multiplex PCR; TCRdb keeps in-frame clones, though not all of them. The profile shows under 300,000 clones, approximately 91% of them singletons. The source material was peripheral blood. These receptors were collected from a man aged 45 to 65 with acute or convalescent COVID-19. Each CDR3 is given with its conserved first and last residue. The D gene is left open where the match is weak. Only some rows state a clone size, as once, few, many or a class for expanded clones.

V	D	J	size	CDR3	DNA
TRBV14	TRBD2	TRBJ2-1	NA	CASSQDFSGGHNEQFF	TGTGCCAGCAGCCAAGATTTCAGCGGGGGGCACAATGAGCAGTTCTTC
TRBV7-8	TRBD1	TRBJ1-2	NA	CASSTRTGPAAGGYTF	TGTGCCAGCAGCACCCGGACAGGGCCGGCTGCTGGAGGCTACACCTTC
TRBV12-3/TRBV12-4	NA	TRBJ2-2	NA	CASTGDVEELFF	TGTGCCAGCACCGGGGATGTCGAGGAGCTGTTTTTT
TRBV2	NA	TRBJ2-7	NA	CASSTGNEQYF	TGTGCCAGCAGTACAGGGAACGAGCAGTACTTC
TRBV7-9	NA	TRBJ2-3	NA	CASSSGQPPDTQYF	TGTGCCAGCAGCTCTGGACAGCCCCCAGATACGCAGTATTTT
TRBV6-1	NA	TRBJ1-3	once	CASSESRVAPARNTIYF	TGTGCCAGCAGTGAAAGTAGAGTAGCCCCTGCCAGAAACACCATATATTTT
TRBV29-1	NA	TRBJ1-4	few	CSAKTGSNEKLFF	TGCAGCGCCAAGACGGGGTCTAATGAAAAACTGTTTTTT
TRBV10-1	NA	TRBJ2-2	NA	CASPQGPNTGELFF	TGCGCCAGCCCGCAGGGCCCGAACACCGGGGAGCTGTTTTTT
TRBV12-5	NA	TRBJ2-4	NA	CASGGRDIQYF	TGTGCTAGTGGTGGGCGGGACATTCAGTACTTC
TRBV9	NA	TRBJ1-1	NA	CASSVTDTAGPMNTEAFF	TGTGCCAGCAGCGTAACGGATACCGCGGGCCCCATGAACACTGAAGCTTTCTTT
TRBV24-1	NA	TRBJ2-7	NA	CATSEGQGSYEQYF	TGTGCCACCAGTGAGGGCCAGGGGTCCTACGAGCAGTACTTC
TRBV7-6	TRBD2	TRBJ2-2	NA	CASSSGLTTGELFF	TGTGCCAGCAGCTCGGGACTAACCACCGGGGAGCTGTTTTTT
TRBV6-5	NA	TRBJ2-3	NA	CASRLGGGTDTQYF	TGTGCCAGCAGACTGGGGGGTGGCACAGATACGCAGTATTTT
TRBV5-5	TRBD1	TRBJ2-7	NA	CASSFRAGQGAEEQYF	TGTGCCAGCAGCTTTAGGGCGGGACAGGGGGCGGAGGAGCAGTACTTC
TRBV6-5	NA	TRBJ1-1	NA	CASSYSIGDTEAFF	TGTGCCAGCAGTTACTCGATAGGGGACACTGAAGCTTTCTTT
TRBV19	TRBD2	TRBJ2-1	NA	CASSVERGSNEQFF	TGTGCCAGTAGTGTCGAGCGGGGGAGCAATGAGCAGTTCTTC
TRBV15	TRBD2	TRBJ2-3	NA	CATSRDRPGGTDTQYF	TGTGCCACCAGCAGAGATCGGCCGGGAGGTACAGATACGCAGTATTTT
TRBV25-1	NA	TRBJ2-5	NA	CASSEWSEETQYF	TGTGCCAGCAGTGAATGGAGCGAAGAGACCCAGTACTTC
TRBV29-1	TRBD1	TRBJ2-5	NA	CSAGTVLKETQYF	TGCAGCGCCGGGACAGTCCTAAAAGAGACCCAGTACTTC
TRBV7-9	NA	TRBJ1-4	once	CASSFLATNEKLFF	TGTGCCAGCAGCTTTTTAGCAACTAATGAAAAACTGTTTTTT
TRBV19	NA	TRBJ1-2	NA	CASRTPDSKYGYTF	TGTGCCAGTAGGACACCGGACAGCAAGTATGGCTACACCTTC
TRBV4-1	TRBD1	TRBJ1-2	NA	CASRPGQANYGYTF	TGCGCCAGCAGGCCTGGACAGGCTAACTATGGCTACACCTTC
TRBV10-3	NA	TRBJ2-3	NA	CAISEPRQEFTDTQYF	TGTGCCATCAGTGAGCCTCGACAGGAGTTCACAGATACGCAGTATTTT
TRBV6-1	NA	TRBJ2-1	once	CASSERWVRANEQFF	TGTGCCAGCAGTGAACGGTGGGTGAGGGCCAATGAGCAGTTCTTC
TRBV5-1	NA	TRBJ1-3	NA	CASSFTNRESSGNTIYF	TGCGCCAGCAGCTTCACAAACAGGGAGAGCTCTGGAAACACCATATATTTT
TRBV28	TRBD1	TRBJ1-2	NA	CASSGTGWVHGYTF	TGTGCCAGCAGTGGGACAGGGTGGGTCCATGGCTACACCTTC
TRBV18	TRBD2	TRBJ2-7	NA	CASSLRLAGDAYEQYF	TGTGCCAGCTCACTAAGACTAGCGGGGGACGCCTACGAGCAGTACTTC
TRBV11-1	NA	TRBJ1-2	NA	CASSLRGSNGYTF	TGTGCCAGCAGCTTAAGGGGGTCGAATGGCTACACCTTC
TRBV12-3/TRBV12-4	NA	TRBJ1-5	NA	CASSYSLNQPQHF	TGTGCCAGCAGTTACTCACTCAATCAGCCCCAGCATTTT
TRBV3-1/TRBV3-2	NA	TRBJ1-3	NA	CASSQVRVNTIYF	TGTGCCAGCAGCCAAGTCAGGGTCAACACCATATATTTT
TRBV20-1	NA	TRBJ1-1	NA	CSGQMNTEAFF	TGCAGTGGACAGATGAACACTGAAGCTTTCTTT
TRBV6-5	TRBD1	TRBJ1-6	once	CASSDRDRNSPLHF	TGTGCCAGCAGCGACCGGGACAGAAATTCACCCCTCCACTTT
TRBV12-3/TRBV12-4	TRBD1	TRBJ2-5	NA	CASGDRDQETQYF	TGTGCCAGCGGGGACAGGGACCAAGAGACCCAGTACTTC
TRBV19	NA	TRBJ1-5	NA	CASSLRGTGMGVQPQHF	TGTGCCAGTAGTCTTCGTGGAACAGGGATGGGCGTTCAGCCCCAGCATTTT
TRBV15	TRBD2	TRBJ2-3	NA	CATSGGTSGLSTDTQYF	TGTGCCACCAGTGGGGGGACTAGCGGACTGAGCACAGATACGCAGTATTTT
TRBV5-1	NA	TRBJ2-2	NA	CASQRGGDTGELFF	TGCGCCAGTCAGAGGGGGGGCGACACCGGGGAGCTGTTTTTT
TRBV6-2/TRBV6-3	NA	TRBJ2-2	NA	CASSYSGQGWPGELFF	TGTGCCAGCAGTTACTCGGGCCAGGGGTGGCCCGGGGAGCTGTTTTTT
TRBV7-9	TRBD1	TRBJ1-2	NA	CASSSRGFGSVYGYTF	TGTGCCAGCAGCTCCAGGGGGTTCGGCTCGGTCTATGGCTACACCTTC
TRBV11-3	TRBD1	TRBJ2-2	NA	CASSLGPGQGIAGELFF	TGTGCCAGCAGCTTGGGACCGGGACAGGGAATCGCCGGGGAGCTGTTTTTT
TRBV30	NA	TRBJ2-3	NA	CAWSEGQLTDTQYF	TGTGCCTGGAGTGAAGGACAGCTCACAGATACGCAGTATTTT
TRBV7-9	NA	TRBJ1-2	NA	CASSPDGTALANYGYTF	TGTGCCAGCAGCCCGGACGGGACTGCCTTAGCTAACTATGGCTACACCTTC
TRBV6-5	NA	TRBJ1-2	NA	CASSYLDTKDGYTF	TGTGCCAGCAGTTACCTGGACACGAAGGATGGCTACACCTTC
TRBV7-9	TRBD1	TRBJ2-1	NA	CASEGTGGNEQFF	TGTGCCAGCGAAGGGACAGGGGGCAATGAGCAGTTCTTC
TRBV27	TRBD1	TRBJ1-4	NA	CASKPGQGAGEKLFF	TGTGCCAGCAAACCGGGACAGGGGGCTGGTGAAAAACTGTTTTTT
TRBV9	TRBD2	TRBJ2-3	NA	CASSARGGNTDTQYF	TGTGCCAGCAGCGCCCGCGGGGGGAACACAGATACGCAGTATTTT
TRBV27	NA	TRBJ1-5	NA	CASSLWGGHQPQHF	TGTGCCAGCAGTTTATGGGGGGGCCATCAGCCCCAGCATTTT
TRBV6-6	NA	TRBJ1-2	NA	CATKGVTQIYGYTF	TGTGCCACCAAAGGAGTCACACAAATCTATGGCTACACCTTC
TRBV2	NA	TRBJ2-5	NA	CASSPQTRRGTFQETQYF	TGTGCCAGCAGTCCACAGACTAGGCGGGGAACCTTCCAAGAGACCCAGTACTTC
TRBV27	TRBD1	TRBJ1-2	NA	CASSLSTGVINYGYTF	TGTGCCAGCAGTTTATCGACAGGGGTCATTAACTATGGCTACACCTTC
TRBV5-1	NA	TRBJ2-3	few	CASRGETDTQYF	TGCGCCAGCCGCGGGGAGACAGATACGCAGTATTTT
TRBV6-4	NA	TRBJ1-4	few	CARDWGEKLFF	TGTGCCAGGGACTGGGGTGAAAAACTGTTTTTT
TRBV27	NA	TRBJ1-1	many	CASSLSDSNTEAFF	TGTGCCAGCAGTTTATCCGACTCGAACACTGAAGCTTTCTTT
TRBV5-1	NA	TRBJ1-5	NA	CASSLGEASNQPQHF	TGCGCCAGCAGCTTGGGGGAGGCTAGCAATCAGCCCCAGCATTTT
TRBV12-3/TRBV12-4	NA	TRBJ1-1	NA	CASSWSSNTEAFF	TGTGCCAGCAGTTGGAGCTCGAACACTGAAGCTTTCTTT
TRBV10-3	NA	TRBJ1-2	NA	CAISDTGYYGYTF	TGTGCCATCAGTGATACGGGATACTATGGCTACACCTTC
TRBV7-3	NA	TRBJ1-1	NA	CASSSYRVWNTEAFF	TGTGCCAGCAGCTCATACAGGGTGTGGAACACTGAAGCTTTCTTT
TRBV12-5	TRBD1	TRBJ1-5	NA	CASGFPGQGNQPQHF	TGTGCTAGTGGTTTCCCCGGACAGGGGAATCAGCCCCAGCATTTT
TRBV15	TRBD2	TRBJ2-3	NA	CATSRDLAGNTDTQYF	TGTGCCACCAGCAGAGATTTAGCGGGGAACACAGATACGCAGTATTTT
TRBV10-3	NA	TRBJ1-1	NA	CAISDQALNTEAFF	TGTGCCATCAGTGACCAGGCGCTAAACACTGAAGCTTTCTTT
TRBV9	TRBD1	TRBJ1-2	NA	CASSVDRGRRGYTF	TGTGCCAGCAGCGTAGACAGGGGGCGACGTGGCTACACCTTC